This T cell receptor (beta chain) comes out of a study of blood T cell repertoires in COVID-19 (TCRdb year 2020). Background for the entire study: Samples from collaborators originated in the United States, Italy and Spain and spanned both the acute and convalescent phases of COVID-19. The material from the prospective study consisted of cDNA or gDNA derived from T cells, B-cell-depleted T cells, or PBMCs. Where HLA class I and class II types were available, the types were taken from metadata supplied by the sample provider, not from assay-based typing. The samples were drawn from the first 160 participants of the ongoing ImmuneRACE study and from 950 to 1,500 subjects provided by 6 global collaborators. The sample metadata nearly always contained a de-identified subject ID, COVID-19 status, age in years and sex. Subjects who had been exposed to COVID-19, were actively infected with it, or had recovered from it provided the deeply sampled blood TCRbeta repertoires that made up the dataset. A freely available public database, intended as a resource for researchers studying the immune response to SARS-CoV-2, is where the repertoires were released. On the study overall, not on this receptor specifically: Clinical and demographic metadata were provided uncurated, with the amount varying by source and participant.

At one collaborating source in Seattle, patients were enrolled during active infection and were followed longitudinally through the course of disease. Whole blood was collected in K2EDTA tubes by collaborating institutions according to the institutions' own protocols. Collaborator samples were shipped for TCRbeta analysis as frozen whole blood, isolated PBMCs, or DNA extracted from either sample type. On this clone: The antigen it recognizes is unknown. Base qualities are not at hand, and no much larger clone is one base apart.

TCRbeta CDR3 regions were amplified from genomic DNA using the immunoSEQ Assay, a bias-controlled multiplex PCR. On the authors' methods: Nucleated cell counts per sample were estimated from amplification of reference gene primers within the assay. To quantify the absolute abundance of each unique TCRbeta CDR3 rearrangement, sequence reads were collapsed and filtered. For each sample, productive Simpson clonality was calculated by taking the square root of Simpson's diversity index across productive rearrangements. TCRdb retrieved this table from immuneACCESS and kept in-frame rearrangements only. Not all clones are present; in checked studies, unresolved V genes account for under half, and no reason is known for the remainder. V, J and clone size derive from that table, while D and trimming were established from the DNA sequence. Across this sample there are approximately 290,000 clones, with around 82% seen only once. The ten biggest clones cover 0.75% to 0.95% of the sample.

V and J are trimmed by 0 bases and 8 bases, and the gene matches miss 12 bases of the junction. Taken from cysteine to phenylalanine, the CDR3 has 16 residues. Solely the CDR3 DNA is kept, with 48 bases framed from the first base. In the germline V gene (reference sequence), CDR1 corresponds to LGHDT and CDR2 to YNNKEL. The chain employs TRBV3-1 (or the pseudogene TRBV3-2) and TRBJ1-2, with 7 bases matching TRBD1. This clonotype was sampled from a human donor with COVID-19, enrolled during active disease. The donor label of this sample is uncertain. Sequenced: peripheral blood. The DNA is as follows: TGTGCCAGCAGCCAAGATCACAGGGGTCTGATCGGCGGCTACACCTTC. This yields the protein CASSQDHRGLIGGYTF.